A selection of T cell receptor beta chains follows, all from one sample in a study of OX40 agonist ivuxolimab in advanced cancers. The table came from immunoSEQ multiplex PCR; TCRdb's copy has only in-frame clones and leaves some out. There are under 85,000 clones in the sample; about nine tenths occur only once, and less than 0.55% lies in the top ten. The sequencing here drew on CD4+ or CD8+ T cells sorted from blood, taken in a trial of the OX40 agonist ivuxolimab. Every receptor here comes from an adult with an advanced solid tumor such as melanoma, head and neck, liver or kidney cancer. CDR3s include the opening cysteine and the closing phenylalanine or tryptophan. A D gene is named only where the DNA matches it firmly. Clone size is stated in some rows and not others, as once, few, many or a class when expanded.

d_call	v_call	j_call	clone_size	cdr3_aa	cdr3_nt
TRBD1	TRBV7-2	TRBJ1-5	-	CASSLYQGQRQPQHF	TGTGCCAGCAGCTTATATCAGGGACAGAGGCAGCCCCAGCATTTT
-	TRBV5-4	TRBJ2-6	-	CASSLYLTGGANVLTF	TGTGCCAGCAGCTTGTATCTGACTGGCGGGGCCAACGTCCTGACTTTC
TRBD2	TRBV15	TRBJ2-5	-	CATSRLGGARETQYF	TGTGCCACCAGCCGGCTCGGGGGGGCAAGAGAGACCCAGTACTTC
-	TRBV5-1	TRBJ1-1	-	CASSLEVYTEAFF	TGCGCCAGCAGCTTGGAGGTGTACACTGAAGCTTTCTTT
-	TRBV6-1	TRBJ1-2	-	CASSEGRRYGYTF	TGTGCCAGCAGTGAGGGGAGGAGGTATGGCTACACCTTC
-	TRBV9	TRBJ2-7	-	CASSVADSVTYEQYF	TGTGCCAGCAGCGTAGCGGATTCAGTTACCTACGAGCAGTACTTC
-	TRBV9	TRBJ1-4	-	CASSAHQGMGEKLFF	TGTGCCAGCAGCGCCCATCAGGGGATGGGTGAAAAACTGTTTTTT
-	TRBV18	TRBJ2-5	-	CAPRRGGDQETQYF	TGTGCCCCTCGGCGGGGAGGCGACCAAGAGACCCAGTACTTC
-	TRBV5-6	TRBJ2-5	-	CASRGWGGTQYF	TGTGCCAGCAGGGGCTGGGGAGGGACCCAGTACTTC
TRBD2	TRBV13	TRBJ2-5	-	CASSFEGLAGEETQYF	TGTGCCAGCAGCTTTGAAGGACTAGCGGGAGAAGAGACCCAGTACTTC
-	TRBV5-5	TRBJ2-7	-	CASSSESLVAYF	TGTGCCAGCAGCTCGGAGTCGCTTGTTGCGTACTTC
-	TRBV30	TRBJ2-3	-	CAQGGWPDTDTQYF	TGTGCCCAAGGGGGGTGGCCCGACACAGATACGCAGTATTTT
-	TRBV19	TRBJ1-5	-	CASSARDGVIRAQHF	TGTGCCAGTAGTGCCAGGGACGGGGTAATTCGGGCCCAGCATTTT
-	TRBV2	TRBJ1-5	-	CASSWGNQPQHF	TGTGCCAGCAGTTGGGGCAATCAGCCCCAGCATTTT
TRBD1	TRBV12-5	TRBJ1-1	-	CASLQGRTEAFF	TGTGCTAGCTTACAGGGGAGGACTGAAGCTTTCTTT
-	TRBV11-2	TRBJ1-3	-	CASSLQARSGNTIYF	TGTGCCAGCAGCTTACAGGCTCGCTCTGGAAACACCATATATTTT
-	TRBV30	TRBJ2-7	-	CAWSFPEESYEQYF	TGTGCCTGGAGTTTCCCTGAGGAATCCTACGAGCAGTACTTC
-	TRBV15	TRBJ2-1	-	CATSREGASVSYNEQFF	TGTGCCACCAGCAGAGAGGGAGCCAGCGTATCCTACAATGAGCAGTTCTTC
TRBD1	TRBV7-2	TRBJ2-7	-	CASSRSGTGPYEQYF	TGTGCCAGCAGCCGTTCCGGGACAGGGCCCTACGAGCAGTACTTC
-	TRBV4-3	TRBJ2-7	-	CASSQATPSPLLVYEQYF	TGCGCCAGCAGCCAAGCTACACCATCGCCCCTCTTAGTCTACGAGCAGTACTTC
-	TRBV29-1	TRBJ2-6	-	CSAISGANVLTF	TGCAGCGCTATCTCTGGGGCCAACGTCCTGACTTTC
-	TRBV9	TRBJ2-3	-	CASSLGTADTQYF	TGTGCCAGCAGCCTTGGGACTGCAGATACGCAGTATTTT
-	TRBV6-1	TRBJ1-1	-	CASRAGNTEAFF	TGTGCCAGCAGGGCGGGGAACACTGAAGCTTTCTTT
-	TRBV5-1	TRBJ2-3	-	CASSLAAAFTDTQYF	TGCGCCAGCAGCTTGGCGGCCGCCTTCACAGATACGCAGTATTTT
TRBD1	TRBV11-2	TRBJ1-1	once	CASSFGTGMNTEAFF	TGTGCCAGCAGCTTTGGGACAGGGATGAACACTGAAGCTTTCTTT
-	TRBV9	TRBJ1-2	-	CASSVGPEHGYTF	TGTGCCAGCAGCGTAGGGCCTGAACATGGCTACACCTTC
-	TRBV4-2	TRBJ1-5	-	CASSQGAGNSNQPQHF	TGTGCCAGCAGCCAAGGAGCAGGGAATAGCAATCAGCCCCAGCATTTT
TRBD2	TRBV4-1	TRBJ2-7	-	CASSQTSGGSYEQYF	TGCGCCAGCAGCCAAACTAGCGGGGGTAGCTACGAGCAGTACTTC
TRBD2	TRBV6-6	TRBJ2-1	-	CASSPPGTNRYNEQFF	TGTGCCAGCAGCCCCCCTGGGACTAATCGCTACAATGAGCAGTTCTTC
-	TRBV9	TRBJ2-2	-	CASSEGRTIGGGELFF	TGTGCCAGCAGCGAGGGACGGACCATTGGGGGCGGGGAGCTGTTTTTT
-	TRBV6-6	TRBJ1-5	-	CASSLTGKGQPQHF	TGTGCCAGCAGTTTAACAGGAAAGGGACAGCCCCAGCATTTT
-	TRBV21-1	TRBJ2-7	-	CASSNVQGGSYEQYF	TGTGCCAGCAGCAATGTCCAGGGGGGGTCCTACGAGCAGTACTTC
TRBD2	TRBV25-1	TRBJ2-3	-	CASLPPTSGATTDTQYF	TGTGCCAGCCTACCGCCGACTAGCGGGGCGACCACAGATACGCAGTATTTT
-	TRBV18	TRBJ2-7	once	CASSPEAVSYEQYF	TGTGCCAGCTCACCGGAGGCAGTCTCCTACGAGCAGTACTTC
-	TRBV9	TRBJ2-5	-	CASSVGLGQETQYF	TGTGCCAGCAGCGTAGGGTTAGGGCAAGAGACCCAGTACTTC
-	TRBV19	TRBJ2-4	-	CASRGLAKNIQYF	TGTGCCAGCAGGGGTCTAGCCAAAAACATTCAGTACTTC
-	TRBV27	TRBJ2-5	-	CASASQVGAETQYF	TGTGCCAGCGCTTCCCAAGTAGGGGCGGAGACCCAGTACTTC
-	TRBV6-6	TRBJ2-7	-	CASSRQETTYEQYF	TGTGCCAGCAGTCGACAGGAGACCACCTACGAGCAGTACTTC
-	TRBV7-7	TRBJ2-7	-	CASSNNIPGRSPYEQYF	TGTGCCAGCAGCAACAACATCCCGGGGAGGAGTCCCTACGAGCAGTACTTC
-	TRBV19	TRBJ1-4	-	CASKVGRHTTNEKLFF	TGTGCCAGTAAGGTGGGCAGACACACAACTAATGAAAAACTGTTTTTT
-	TRBV30	TRBJ2-1	-	CAWSVMGARNNEQFF	TGTGCCTGGAGTGTTATGGGGGCTCGGAACAATGAGCAGTTCTTC
-	TRBV2	TRBJ2-2	-	CASSEQGPMNTGELFF	TGTGCCAGCAGTGAACAGGGACCAATGAACACCGGGGAGCTGTTTTTT
-	TRBV19	TRBJ1-4	-	CASSIGGTTNEKLFF	TGTGCCAGTAGTATAGGGGGCACAACTAATGAAAAACTGTTTTTT
-	TRBV19	TRBJ1-1	-	CASSIAGGGHTEAFF	TGTGCCAGTAGTATAGCGGGTGGGGGGCACACTGAAGCTTTCTTT
-	TRBV7-2	TRBJ1-2	-	CASSLDSFNYGYTF	TGTGCCAGCAGCTTAGACAGTTTTAACTATGGCTACACCTTC
-	TRBV2	TRBJ1-1	-	CASRMTVLNTEAFF	TGTGCCAGCAGGATGACAGTCTTGAACACTGAAGCTTTCTTT
-	TRBV25-1	TRBJ1-1	-	CASSESGDRAEAFF	TGTGCCAGCAGTGAATCGGGGGATCGGGCTGAAGCTTTCTTT
-	TRBV30	TRBJ1-6	-	CAWSIPTQGNSPLHF	TGTGCCTGGAGCATCCCGACGCAGGGGAATTCACCCCTCCACTTT
-	TRBV30	TRBJ2-7	-	CAWSHLYEQYF	TGTGCCTGGAGTCACCTATACGAGCAGTACTTC
-	TRBV5-1	TRBJ2-5	-	CASSLLGRAGETQYF	TGCGCCAGCAGCTTGTTGGGCAGGGCAGGGGAGACCCAGTACTTC
-	TRBV6-1	TRBJ1-4	-	CASSERGEGKLFF	TGTGCCAGCAGTGAACGGGGGGAGGGAAAACTGTTTTTT
-	TRBV11-2	TRBJ1-2	-	CASSQLGYYGYTF	TGTGCCAGCAGCCAGCTCGGCTACTATGGCTACACCTTC
-	TRBV2	TRBJ2-1	-	CASREDGSYNEQFF	TGTGCCAGCAGGGAGGACGGATCCTACAATGAGCAGTTCTTC
-	TRBV6-5	TRBJ1-6	-	CASSYLGVSPLHF	TGTGCCAGCAGTTACTTGGGGGTTTCACCCCTCCACTTT
-	TRBV5-1	TRBJ2-3	-	CASYQTQGSTDTQYF	TGCGCCAGCTACCAAACCCAGGGGAGCACAGATACGCAGTATTTT
-	TRBV11-3	TRBJ1-4	-	CASSLVRGTNEKLFF	TGTGCCAGCAGCTTAGTCCGGGGAACTAATGAAAAACTGTTTTTT